Below, one T cell receptor beta chain is given with its context. Clones were sequenced by immunoSEQ multiplex PCR, and TCRdb holds only the in-frame ones, with some missing. The profile covers some 9,400 clones, with roughly 90% appearing a single time and 25% to 30% taken by the ten largest. This entry belongs to a study of T cell clonotyping in hematopoietic cell transplantation. This CDR3 is 14 amino acids long. After removal of 6 bases from V and 1 base from J, the junction contained 3 bases not matched to a gene. Germline V CDR1 and CDR2: SNHLY, FYNNEI. Specified time point: recipient sample about 28 days before transplant, after cytoreduction.

The TCR was taken from a woman aged 60 to 75 with acute myeloid leukemia. Some clones in this sample may be carry-over from other donors' samples. This material consisted of peripheral blood mononuclear cells, taken before stem cell transplant. The gene calls are TRBV2 and TRBJ1-2; TRBD1 aligns across 9 bases. The CDR3 DNA is TGTGCCAGCAGCACGGGACAGGGTAACTATGGCTACACCTTC. The encoded protein is CASSTGQGNYGYTF.